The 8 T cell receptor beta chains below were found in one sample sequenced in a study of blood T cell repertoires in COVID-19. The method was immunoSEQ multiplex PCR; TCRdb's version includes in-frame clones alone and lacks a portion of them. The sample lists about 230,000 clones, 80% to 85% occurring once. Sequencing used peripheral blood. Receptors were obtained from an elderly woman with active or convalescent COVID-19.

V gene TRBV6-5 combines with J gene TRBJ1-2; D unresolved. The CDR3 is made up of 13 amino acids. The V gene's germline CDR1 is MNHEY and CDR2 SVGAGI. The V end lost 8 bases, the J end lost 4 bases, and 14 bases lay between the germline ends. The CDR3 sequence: CASSGWGAYGYTF. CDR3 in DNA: TGTGCCAGCTCCGGTTGGGGAGCCTATGGCTACACCTTC.

The chain's CDR3 is CASRGGPREQYF. In nucleotides, the CDR3 is TGTGCCAGCAGGGGCGGGCCCCGCGAGCAGTACTTC. The rearrangement uses TRBV12-3 or TRBV12-4 and TRBJ2-7; TRBD2 might be the D (5 bases). The CDR3 runs 12 residues. The V end was cut by 6 bases, the J end by 6 bases, with 12 bases between.

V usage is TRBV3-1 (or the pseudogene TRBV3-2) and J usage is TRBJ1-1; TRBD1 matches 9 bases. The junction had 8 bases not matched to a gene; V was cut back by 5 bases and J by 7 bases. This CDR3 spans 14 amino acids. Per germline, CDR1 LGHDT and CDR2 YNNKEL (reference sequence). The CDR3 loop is CASSWGQGGYEAFF. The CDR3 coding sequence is TGTGCCAGCAGCTGGGGACAGGGCGGTTATGAAGCTTTCTTT.

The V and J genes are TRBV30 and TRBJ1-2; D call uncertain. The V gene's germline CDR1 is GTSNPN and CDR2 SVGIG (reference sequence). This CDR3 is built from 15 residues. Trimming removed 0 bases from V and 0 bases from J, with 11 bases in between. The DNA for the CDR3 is TGTGCCTGGAGTGTTCCCGGGAATGCTAACTATGGCTACACCTTC. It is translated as CAWSVPGNANYGYTF.

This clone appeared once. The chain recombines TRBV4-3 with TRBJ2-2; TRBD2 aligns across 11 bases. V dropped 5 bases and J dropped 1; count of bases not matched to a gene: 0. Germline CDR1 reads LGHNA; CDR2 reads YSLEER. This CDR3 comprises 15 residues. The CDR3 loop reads CASSTSGRNTGELFF. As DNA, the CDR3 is TGCGCCAGCAGCACTAGCGGGAGGAACACCGGGGAGCTGTTTTTT.

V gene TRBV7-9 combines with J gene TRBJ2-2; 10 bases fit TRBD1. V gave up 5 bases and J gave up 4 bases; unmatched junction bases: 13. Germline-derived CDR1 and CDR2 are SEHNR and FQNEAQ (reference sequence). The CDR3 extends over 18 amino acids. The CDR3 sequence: CASSPKGQGRRGTGELFF. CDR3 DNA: TGTGCCAGCAGCCCAAAGGGACAGGGGAGGCGAGGCACCGGGGAGCTGTTTTTT.

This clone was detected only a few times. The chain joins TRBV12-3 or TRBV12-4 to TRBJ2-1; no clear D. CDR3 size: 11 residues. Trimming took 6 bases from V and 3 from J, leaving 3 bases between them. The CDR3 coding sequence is TGTGCCAGCAGCGTCTACAATGAGCAGTTCTTC. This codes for CASSVYNEQFF.

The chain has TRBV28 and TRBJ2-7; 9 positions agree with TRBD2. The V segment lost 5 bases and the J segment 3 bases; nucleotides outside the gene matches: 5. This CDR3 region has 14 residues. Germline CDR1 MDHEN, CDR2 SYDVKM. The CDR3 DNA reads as TGTGCCAGCAGTAATAGCGGGAGCAACTACGAGCAGTACTTC. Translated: CASSNSGSNYEQYF.